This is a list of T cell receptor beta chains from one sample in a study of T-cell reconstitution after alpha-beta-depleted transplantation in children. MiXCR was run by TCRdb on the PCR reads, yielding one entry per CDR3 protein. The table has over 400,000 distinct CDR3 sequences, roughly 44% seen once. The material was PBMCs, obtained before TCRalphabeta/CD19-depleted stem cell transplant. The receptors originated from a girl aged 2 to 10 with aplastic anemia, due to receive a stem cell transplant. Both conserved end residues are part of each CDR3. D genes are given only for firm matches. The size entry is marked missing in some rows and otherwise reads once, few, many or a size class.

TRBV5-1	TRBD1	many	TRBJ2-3	CASTPTGTGGTDTQYF	TGCGCCAGCACCCCCACCGGGACAGGGGGCACAGATACGCAGTATTTT
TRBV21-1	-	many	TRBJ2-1	CASSKSWAGQFF	TGTGCCAGCAGCAAAAGTTGGGCAGGGCAGTTCTTC
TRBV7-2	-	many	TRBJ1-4	CASSPQVGFREKLFF	TGTGCCAGCAGCCCCCAAGTTGGGTTTCGGGAAAAACTGTTTTTT
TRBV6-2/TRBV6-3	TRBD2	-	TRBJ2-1	CASSYTSGVGEQFF	TGTGCCAGCAGTTACACTAGCGGGGTTGGTGAGCAGTTCTTC
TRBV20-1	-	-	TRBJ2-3	CSARDAGKGTDTQYF	TGCAGTGCTAGAGACGCGGGCAAAGGCACAGATACGCAGTATTTT
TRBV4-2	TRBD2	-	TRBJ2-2	CASSQVLAGEHGELFF	TGTGCCAGCAGCCAAGTTCTAGCGGGAGAGCACGGGGAGCTGTTTTTT
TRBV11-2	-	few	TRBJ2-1	CASSLGRDSYNEQFF	TGTGCCAGCAGCTTAGGACGAGACTCCTACAATGAGCAGTTCTTC
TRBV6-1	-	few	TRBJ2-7	CASSNSETLYEQYF	TGTGCCAGCAGTAACAGCGAAACTCTCTACGAGCAGTACTTC
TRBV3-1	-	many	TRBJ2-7	CASSQDSGRISYEQYF	TGTGCCAGCAGCCAAGATTCGGGTCGGATCTCCTACGAGCAGTACTTC
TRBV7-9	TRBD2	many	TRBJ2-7	CASSRGGLAEAYEQYF	TGTGCCAGCAGCCGCGGTGGACTAGCGGAGGCCTACGAGCAGTACTTC
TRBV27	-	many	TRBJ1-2	CASSWRDNYGYTF	TGTGCCAGCAGCTGGAGGGATAACTATGGCTACACCTTC
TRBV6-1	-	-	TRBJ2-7	CASRSYVRSSYEQYF	TGTGCCAGCAGATCCTACGTCCGAAGCTCCTACGAGCAGTACTTC
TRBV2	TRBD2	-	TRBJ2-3	CASSVRLAADTQYF	TGTGCCAGCAGTGTAAGACTAGCGGCAGATACGCAGTATTTT
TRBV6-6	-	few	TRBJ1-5	CASSRGANQPQHF	TGTGCCAGCAGTCGAGGCGCAAATCAGCCCCAGCATTTT
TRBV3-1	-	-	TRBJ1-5	CASSPNGHQPQHF	TGTGCCAGCAGCCCTAATGGGCATCAGCCCCAGCATTTT
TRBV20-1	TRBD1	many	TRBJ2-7	CSYLGQGYEQYF	TGCAGTTACTTGGGACAGGGCTACGAGCAGTACTTC
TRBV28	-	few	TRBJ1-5	CASSIAGGNQPQHF	TGTGCCAGCAGTATCGCCGGGGGCAATCAGCCCCAGCATTTT
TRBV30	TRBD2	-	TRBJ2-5	CAWDRGGGETQYF	TGTGCCTGGGATCGGGGGGGCGGAGAGACCCAGTACTTC
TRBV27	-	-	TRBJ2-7	CASSLLQAAGEQYF	TGTGCCAGCAGTTTGCTCCAGGCCGCTGGCGAGCAGTACTTC
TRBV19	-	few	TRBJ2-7	CASSTIRDYEQYF	TGTGCCAGTAGTACGATCCGGGACTACGAGCAGTACTTC
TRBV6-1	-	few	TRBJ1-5	CASSNRVGQPQHF	TGTGCCAGCAGCAACAGGGTTGGTCAGCCCCAGCATTTT
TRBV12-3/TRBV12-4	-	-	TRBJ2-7	CASSLILGDEQYF	TGTGCCAGCAGTTTAATTCTGGGGGACGAGCAGTACTTC
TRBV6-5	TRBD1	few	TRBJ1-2	CASSYEGQGGGGYTF	TGTGCCAGCAGTTACGAGGGACAGGGGGGAGGTGGCTACACCTTC
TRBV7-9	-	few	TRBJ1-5	CASSWGGENQPQHF	TGTGCCAGCAGCTGGGGGGGCGAGAATCAGCCCCAGCATTTT
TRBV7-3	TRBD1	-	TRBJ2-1	CASSPTGTGGNEQFF	TGTGCCAGCAGCCCGACCGGGACAGGGGGTAATGAGCAGTTCTTC
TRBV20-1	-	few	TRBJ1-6	CSANRQSDSPLHF	TGCAGTGCTAATAGGCAATCGGATTCACCCCTCCACTTT
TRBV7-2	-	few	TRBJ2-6	CASSLALGAGANVLTF	TGTGCCAGCAGCTTAGCCTTAGGGGCCGGGGCCAACGTCCTGACTTTC
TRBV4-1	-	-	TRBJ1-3	CASSQDGPVVF	TGCGCCAGCAGCCAGGACGGTCCGGTTGTTTTT
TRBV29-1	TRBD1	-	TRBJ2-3	CSVGRGRRTDTQYF	TGCAGCGTTGGCAGGGGGCGACGAACAGATACGCAGTATTTT
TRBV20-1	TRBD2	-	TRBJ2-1	CSARSRRSGGANYEQFF	TGCAGTGCTAGATCCCGTAGGAGCGGGGGGGCCAACTATGAGCAGTTCTTC
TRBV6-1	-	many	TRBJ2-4	CASSEAQGLAKNIQYF	TGTGCCAGCAGTGAAGCGCAAGGGCTAGCCAAAAACATTCAGTACTTC
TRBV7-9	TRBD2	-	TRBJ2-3	CASSSAGVRTDTQYF	TGTGCCAGCAGCTCAGCGGGAGTTCGCACAGATACGCAGTATTTT
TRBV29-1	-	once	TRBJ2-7	CSVEGSSSYEQYF	TGCAGCGTTGAGGGCAGTTCCTCCTACGAGCAGTACTTC
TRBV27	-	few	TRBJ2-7	CASSRGRTSYEQYF	TGTGCCAGCAGTAGAGGCCGCACATCCTACGAGCAGTACTTC
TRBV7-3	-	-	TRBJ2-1	CASSLKGTGMAAQFF	TGTGCCAGCAGCTTAAAAGGGACGGGAATGGCCGCGCAGTTCTTC
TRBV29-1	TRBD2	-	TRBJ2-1	CSVRRWRGALNEQFF	TGCAGCGTCAGAAGGTGGCGGGGGGCCCTCAATGAGCAGTTCTTC
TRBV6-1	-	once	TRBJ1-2	CASSRVQGGYGYTF	TGTGCCAGCAGCCGGGTCCAGGGAGGGTATGGCTACACCTTC
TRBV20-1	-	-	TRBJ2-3	CSPSRAGTDTQYF	TGCAGTCCCTCGCGGGCAGGCACAGATACGCAGTATTTT
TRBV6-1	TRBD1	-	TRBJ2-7	CASGTGFAYEQYF	TGTGCCAGCGGGACAGGGTTCGCCTACGAGCAGTACTTC
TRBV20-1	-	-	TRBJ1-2	CSAKHPGTNGYTF	TGCAGTGCCAAACACCCCGGGACGAATGGCTACACCTTC
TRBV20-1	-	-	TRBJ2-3	CSASDRGESDTQYF	TGCAGTGCTAGCGACAGAGGGGAGTCCGATACGCAGTATTTT
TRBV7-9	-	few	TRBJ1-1	CASSSPFAGLLTEAFF	TGTGCCAGCAGCTCCCCTTTTGCCGGGCTCCTCACTGAAGCTTTCTTT
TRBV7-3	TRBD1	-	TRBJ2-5	CASSVGQGPQETQYF	TGTGCCAGCAGCGTCGGACAGGGCCCCCAAGAGACCCAGTACTTC
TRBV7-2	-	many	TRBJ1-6	CASSLDGSLAPLRLHF	TGTGCCAGCAGCTTAGACGGCTCTTTAGCCCCCCTCCGCCTCCACTTT
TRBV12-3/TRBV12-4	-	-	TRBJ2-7	CASSRVGVDSYEQYF	TGTGCCAGCAGTCGGGTGGGGGTTGACTCCTACGAGCAGTACTTC
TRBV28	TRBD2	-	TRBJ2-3	CASRPDSGRLTDTQYF	TGTGCCAGCAGACCCGATAGCGGGCGCCTCACAGATACGCAGTATTTT
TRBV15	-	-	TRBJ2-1	CATGLSRFDEQFF	TGTGCCACCGGGTTGAGCCGTTTTGATGAGCAGTTCTTC
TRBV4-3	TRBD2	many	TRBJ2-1	CASSQLLAGGPRNEQFF	TGCGCCAGCAGCCAACTACTAGCGGGAGGGCCCCGGAATGAGCAGTTCTTC
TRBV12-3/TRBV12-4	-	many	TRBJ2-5	CASSHGGQETQYF	TGTGCCAGCAGTCACGGGGGCCAAGAGACCCAGTACTTC
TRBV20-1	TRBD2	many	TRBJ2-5	CSAEIAGGPQETQYF	TGCAGTGCTGAAATAGCGGGAGGGCCCCAAGAGACCCAGTACTTC
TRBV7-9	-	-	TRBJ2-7	CASSLALAEYEQYF	TGTGCCAGCAGCTTAGCGCTGGCAGAATACGAGCAGTACTTC